Shown below are 30 T cell receptor beta chains from a single sample sequenced in a study of cytomegalovirus exposure and HLA in healthy donors (dated by TCRdb to the late 2010s). Library generation was performed with the immunoSEQ multiplex PCR assay. A mixture of 60 forward primers for TCR Vbeta segments and 13 reverse primers for TCR Jbeta segments was used in the multiplex PCR. TCRdb holds this immuneACCESS table with in-frame rearrangements only. Some clones are missing; in checked studies, unresolved V genes explain under half, and the rest has no known cause. The table for this sample lists about 130,000 clones; 75% to 90% of them were counted only once. The ten largest make up approximately 10% of the sample. Sequences were obtained from PBMCs. The receptors shown here come from a man in his thirties or forties in good health and CMV-seropositive.

A word on this clone: At one boundary the junction diverges from the germline segment, which might be a read error. The gene calls are TRBV7-8 and TRBJ2-2, with D maybe TRBD2 (6 bases). CDR1 and CDR2 (germline): SGHVS, FQNEAQ. The CDR3 extends over 14 amino acids. This chain's CDR3 is CASSLEINTGGLFF. The CDR3, as DNA: TGTGCCAGCAGCTTAGAGATAAACACCGGGGGGCTGTTTTTT.

The rearrangement uses TRBV12-5 and TRBJ2-1; weak D call: TRBD1 (6 bases). Trimming took off 4 bases at V and 3 bases at J, with 13 bases between the two ends. CDR3 size: 15 residues. Germline V gene lookup returns CDR1 LGHNT and CDR2 FRNRAP. The CDR3 region has the DNA TGTGCTAGTGGTTCCGGACAGTCGGGCTACAATGAGCAGTTCTTC. Translating it yields CASGSGQSGYNEQFF.

This clone was counted once. The genes are TRBV2 and TRBJ1-4; the match to TRBD1 covers 7 bases. The junction had 4 bases not matched to a gene; V was cut back by 6 bases and J by 6 bases. The CDR3 runs to 13 residues. CDR1 is SNHLY and CDR2 is FYNNEI in the germline V gene. CDR3 loop: CASRGQVDEKLFF. The CDR3 DNA reads as TGTGCCAGCAGAGGACAGGTGGATGAAAAACTGTTTTTT.

In regard to this clone: Relative to the germline gene, one junction end is altered; a read error may explain this. The chain links TRBV5-4 to TRBJ1-1, with a tentative D call TRBD1 (6 bases). This CDR3 has 14 amino acids. The germline CDR1 and CDR2 sequences are SGHNT and YYREEE (reference sequence). CDR3 bases: TGTGCCAGCAGCTTACAGGGTCGGGACACTGAAGCTTCCTTT. Its protein product is CASSLQGRDTEASF.

CDR3 residues: CATRYRGLYEQYF. The CDR3 DNA follows: TGTGCCACCCGTTACAGGGGCTTGTACGAGCAGTACTTC. The rearrangement joins TRBV6-5 to TRBJ2-7; 7 positions match TRBD1. Germline CDR1 is MNHEY and CDR2 is SVGAGI. This CDR3 has 13 amino acids. The J segment lost 4 bases and the V segment lost 10 bases, leaving 10 bases of the junction unmatched.

This clone has only one observation. This chain joins TRBV7-3 and TRBJ1-1; a weak D match, TRBD1 (5 bases). The CDR3 consists of 14 residues. The V gene lost 2 bases and the J gene lost 0 bases, with 7 bases spanning the gap. Germline CDR1 reads SGHTA; CDR2 reads FQGTGA. CDR3 region: CASSLGGLNTEAFF. Here the CDR3 DNA reads TGTGCCAGCAGCTTAGGGGGGTTGAACACTGAAGCTTTCTTT.

The count of this clone is one. The chain links TRBV9 to TRBJ2-1, with D perhaps matching TRBD1 (5 bases). Germline V CDR1 and CDR2: SGDLS, YYNGEE. This CDR3 comprises 16 residues. Deletions cut 4 bases from V and 8 bases from J, with 22 bases between. CDR3 sequence reads: CASSPPRAFGRDEQFF. CDR3 in DNA: TGTGCCAGCAGCCCCCCCAGGGCGTTCGGTCGAGATGAGCAGTTCTTC.

The chain links TRBV18 to TRBJ1-1, with D perhaps matching TRBD1 (5 bases). The CDR3 is made up of 16 amino acids. Trimming pared 3 bases from V and 1 base from J, leaving 15 bases between. Germline V gene sequence: CDR1 KGHSH, CDR2 LQKENI. The CDR3 DNA reads as TGTGCCAGCTCACCTAATATGTTAGGGGCGAACACTGAAGCTTTCTTT. This translates into CASSPNMLGANTEAFF.

Of note for this clone: Other DNA sequences in the sample encode the same CDR3. V and J are TRBV5-1 and TRBJ2-2; perhaps TRBD2 as D (5 bases). Between the trimmed V and J ends, which lost 3 bases and 8 bases, there was a span of 17 bases. From germline, CDR1 is SGHRS and CDR2 YFSETQ. The CDR3 runs to 15 residues. This CDR3 is CASSSDPRTRGELFF. The CDR3 DNA is TGCGCCAGCAGCTCAGACCCCCGGACTCGTGGGGAGCTGTTTTTT. The variable domain in full, with the rest retrieved from reference TRBV5-1 and TRBJ2-2, is KAGVTQTPRYLIKTRGQQVTLSCSPISGHRSVSWYQQTPGQGLQFLFEYFSETQRNKGNFPGRFSGRQFSNSRSEMNVSTLELGDSALYLCASSSDPRTRGELFFGEGSRLTVL.

V gene TRBV7-9 combines with J gene TRBJ1-2; 7 bases line up with TRBD1. Germline V gene data show CDR1 as SEHNR and CDR2 as FQNEAQ (reference sequence). The V segment lost 5 bases and the J segment 6 bases; nucleotides outside the gene matches: 6. This CDR3 has 13 amino acids. The CDR3 loop reads CASSPTGYDGYTF. The CDR3 DNA reads TGTGCCAGCAGCCCGACAGGGTATGATGGCTACACCTTC.

The chain combines TRBV9 with TRBJ1-4, with 7 bases identical to TRBD1. With V trimmed by 0 bases and J by 8 bases, 7 bases remained unmatched. The CDR3 has 15 residues. Germline V gene sequence: CDR1 SGDLS, CDR2 YYNGEE. CDR3 sequence reads: CASSVVKGTEEKLFF. The CDR3 coding sequence is TGTGCCAGCAGCGTAGTTAAAGGGACAGAGGAAAAACTGTTTTTT.

This clone appeared a single time. The gene calls are TRBV5-8 and TRBJ2-7, with TRBD2 as a possible D gene (6 bases). The germline V and J ends were trimmed by 0 bases and 2 bases, with 12 bases remaining between them. Germline CDR1 is SGHTS and CDR2 is YDEGEE. This CDR3 comprises 15 residues. The DNA of the CDR3 is TGTGCCAGCAGCTTGGCGCGCGGGACCACCTACGAGCAGTACTTC. Its translation is CASSLARGTTYEQYF.

The chain employs TRBV14 and TRBJ1-4; D gene uncertain. This CDR3 comprises 13 residues. Germline loops: CDR1 SGHDN, CDR2 FVKESK. V was clipped by 3 bases and J by 5 bases, with 7 bases between them. The CDR3 protein is CASSQELNEKLFF. In DNA, the CDR3 is TGTGCCAGCAGCCAGGAACTAAATGAAAAACTGTTTTTT.

The chain recombines TRBV5-1 with TRBJ2-7; D ambiguous. The V gene's germline CDR1 is SGHRS and CDR2 YFSETQ. This CDR3 is 14 amino acids long. With 0 bases removed from V and 0 bases from J, the gap between germline ends came to 7 bases. The CDR3 spells CASSLAVGSYEQYF. The CDR3, as DNA: TGCGCCAGCAGCTTGGCGGTCGGCTCCTACGAGCAGTACTTC.

This clone appeared a few times. The genes are TRBV7-9 and TRBJ1-6, with 10 bases aligning to TRBD1. The V gene end was trimmed by 6 bases and the J gene end by 10 bases; junction bases not matched to a gene: 6. Looked up from germline, CDR1 is SEHNR and CDR2 is FQNEAQ (reference sequence). The CDR3 contains 14 residues. The CDR3 spells CASRWGTGESPLHF. DNA for the CDR3: TGTGCCAGCAGGTGGGGGACAGGGGAATCACCCCTCCACTTT.

J is TRBJ1-3 and V is TRBV19; D gene uncertain. Trimming stripped 5 bases from V and 4 bases from J, with 15 bases between. Germline values: CDR1 LNHDA, CDR2 SQIVND (reference sequence). This CDR3 contains 15 residues. The CDR3 bases are TGTGCCAGTAGTCAAACCGGGATTTACGGAAACACCATATATTTT. Its translation is CASSQTGIYGNTIYF.

The V gene is TRBV7-9, the J gene TRBJ1-1; 7 nucleotides line up with TRBD1. Unmatched junction bases numbered 7, after V lost 5 bases and J lost 4 bases. The CDR3 length is 14 residues. CDR1 and CDR2 (germline): SEHNR, FQNEAQ (reference sequence). CDR3 bases: TGTGCCAGCAGCCAAGGTGGGACAGCCACTGAAGCTTTCTTT. Protein sequence: CASSQGGTATEAFF.

This clone was picked up a small number of times. CDR3: CASSEEPGLNTEAFF. The CDR3 nucleotides are TGTGCCAGCAGTGAAGAACCAGGGTTGAACACTGAAGCTTTCTTT. V and J are TRBV6-1 and TRBJ1-1; tentatively, D is TRBD1 (5 bases). Germline values: CDR1 MNHNS, CDR2 SASEGT. The CDR3 contains 15 residues. Trimming left V 1 base short and J 0 bases short, with 9 bases between.

The chain is built from TRBV27 and TRBJ1-2; tentative D call: TRBD1 (6 bases). This CDR3 is 15 amino acids long. V dropped 7 bases and J dropped 4 bases, with 19 bases sitting between them. Germline CDR1 and CDR2: MNHEY and SMNVEV (reference sequence). For the CDR3, the DNA is TGTGCCAGCACCCCTCGCGGGGGGGCCTCCTATGGCTACACCTTC. Translation: CASTPRGGASYGYTF.

The CDR3 reads CAWSSYLSPLHF. CDR3 DNA: TGTGCCTGGAGCTCCTACTTATCACCCCTCCACTTT. The chain is built from TRBV30 and TRBJ1-6; D call uncertain. From germline, CDR1 is GTSNPN and CDR2 SVGIG (reference sequence). The V gene lost 3 bases and the J gene lost 10 bases, with 10 bases spanning the gap. The CDR3 length is 12 residues.

V and J are TRBV10-3 and TRBJ2-7; 8 nucleotides line up with TRBD1. V was pared by 11 bases and J by 6 bases, with 18 bases of the junction left unmatched. The CDR3 has 15 residues. The germline V gene encodes CDR1 ENHRY and CDR2 SYGVKD. The CDR3 region is CAAQQGGGRFAEQYF. The CDR3 DNA follows: TGTGCCGCCCAACAGGGGGGAGGCCGCTTTGCCGAGCAGTACTTC.

The V call is TRBV10-3, the J call TRBJ2-3, with 8 bases lining up with TRBD1. From germline, CDR1 is ENHRY and CDR2 SYGVKD. The CDR3 covers 16 residues. V dropped 2 bases and J dropped 0; count of bases not matched to a gene: 4. CDR3 loop: CAISETDRGSTDTQYF. CDR3 DNA: TGTGCCATCAGTGAGACTGACAGGGGAAGCACAGATACGCAGTATTTT.

This chain connects TRBV6-4 to TRBJ1-4; tentatively, D is TRBD1 (6 bases). The CDR3 runs to 15 residues. Trimming took off 4 bases at V and 2 bases at J, with 11 bases between the two ends. The germline V gene has CDR1 MRHNA and CDR2 SNTAGT. The DNA for the CDR3 is TGTGCCAGCAGTGTCGCGGGGGGCACTAATGAAAAACTGTTTTTT. This sequence encodes CASSVAGGTNEKLFF.

This rearrangement joins TRBV6-6 to TRBJ2-2, with D maybe TRBD1 (5 bases). The V gene lost 2 bases and the J gene lost 2 bases, with 12 bases spanning the gap. CDR3 length: 16 residues. Germline V gives CDR1 MNHNY, CDR2 SVGAGI (reference sequence). CDR3 nucleotide sequence: TGTGCCAGCAGTTACAGGGGCTCAATAAACACCGGGGAGCTGTTTTTT. It yields the protein CASSYRGSINTGELFF.

V is TRBV5-1 and J is TRBJ2-3, with D possibly being TRBD1 (6 bases). Trimming stripped 3 bases from V and 0 bases from J, with 11 bases between. Germline V lookup: CDR1 SGHRS, CDR2 YFSETQ. This CDR3 contains 15 residues. This CDR3 reads CASSSSTGSTDTQYF. CDR3 in DNA: TGCGCCAGCAGCTCGTCGACAGGTAGCACAGATACGCAGTATTTT. The variable domain in full, with the rest retrieved from reference TRBV5-1 and TRBJ2-3, is KAGVTQTPRYLIKTRGQQVTLSCSPISGHRSVSWYQQTPGQGLQFLFEYFSETQRNKGNFPGRFSGRQFSNSRSEMNVSTLELGDSALYLCASSSSTGSTDTQYFGPGTRLTVL.

This chain uses TRBV19 with TRBJ1-4; no reliable D call. The CDR3 is 17 amino acids. CDR1 is LNHDA and CDR2 is SQIVND in the germline V gene (reference sequence). Trimming removed 7 bases from V and 4 bases from J, with 22 bases in between. CDR3 sequence (DNA): TGTGCCAGTACCGGGTCCGATCCCCATAGAATTAATGAAAAACTGTTTTTT. Translating gives CASTGSDPHRINEKLFF. Full variable domain (outside the CDR3, taken from reference TRBV19 and TRBJ1-4): DGGITQSPKYLFRKEGQNVTLSCEQNLNHDAMYWYRQDPGQGLRLIYYSQIVNDFQKGDIAEGYSVSREKKESFPLTVTSAQKNPTAFYLCASTGSDPHRINEKLFFGSGTQLSVL.

This rearrangement joins TRBV5-6 to TRBJ1-2; D is uncertain. V was clipped by 2 bases and J by 0 bases, with 14 bases between them. This CDR3 region has 16 residues. CDR1 and CDR2 from the germline V gene are SGHDT and YYEEEE. The CDR3 sequence: CASSFLRHTANYGYTF. The CDR3 bases are TGTGCCAGCAGCTTCCTTCGTCATACAGCTAACTATGGCTACACCTTC.

This rearrangement joins TRBV5-6 to TRBJ2-1; 16 positions match TRBD2. The CDR3 contains 15 residues. The germline CDR1 and CDR2 sequences are SGHDT and YYEEEE. The trim removed 4 bases at V and 9 bases at J, leaving 4 bases unmatched. CDR3 coding DNA: TGTGCCAGCAGCCTGGGACTAGCGGGGGGGCGTGAGCAGTTCTTC. This gives the protein CASSLGLAGGREQFF.

This rearrangement joins TRBV7-8 to TRBJ2-4; 7 nucleotides line up with TRBD1. CDR1 is SGHVS and CDR2 is FQNEAQ in the germline V gene. V lost 0 bases to trimming and J lost 0 bases; unmatched junction nucleotides: 5. The CDR3 contains 17 residues. CDR3 loop: CASSLAQGTLAKNIQYF. The CDR3, as DNA: TGTGCCAGCAGCTTAGCACAGGGGACCCTAGCCAAAAACATTCAGTACTTC. Full variable domain (rest looked up from reference TRBV7-8 and TRBJ2-4): GAGVSQSPRYKVAKRGQDVALRCDPISGHVSLFWYQQALGQGPEFLTYFQNEAQLDKSGLPSDRFFAERPEGSVSTLKIQRTQQEDSAVYLCASSLAQGTLAKNIQYFGAGTRLSVL.

The chain employs TRBV18 and TRBJ1-4, with D possibly TRBD1 on 5 matching bases. V lost 0 bases, J lost 8 bases, and 13 bases lay in between. CDR3 length: 15 amino acids. Germline CDR1 reads KGHSH; CDR2 reads LQKENI. The CDR3 protein is CASSPPGGIEEKLFF. The CDR3 DNA follows: TGTGCCAGCTCACCACCGGGGGGAATAGAAGAAAAACTGTTTTTT.